The clone carrying this T cell receptor (beta chain) was observed once. Its antigen is currently unknown. The data originate from a study of T cell responses to AZD1222 COVID-19 vaccine. General study points: Of spike-specific TCRs, nearly half reportedly target regions left unmutated in variants. There were mostly white British donors and more females than males, and clonal diversity was possibly underestimated.

Sequenced by immunoSEQ multiplex PCR; TCRdb stores in-frame clones only, minus some. The data hold 100,000 to 150,000 clones, with 88% observed a single time. This clonotype originated in an adult in good health. The specimen was peripheral blood, collected on day 0 of AZD1222 vaccination.

CDR3 sequence: CASSPRVPSGVGYGYTF. CDR3 bases: TGTGCCAGCTCACCACGGGTCCCATCCGGGGTTGGCTATGGCTACACCTTC. V gene TRBV18 combines with J gene TRBJ1-2; D remains unclear. CDR3 length: 17 amino acids. V was pared by 1 base and J by 4 bases, with 19 bases between. Germline assignment: CDR1 KGHSH and CDR2 LQKENI.